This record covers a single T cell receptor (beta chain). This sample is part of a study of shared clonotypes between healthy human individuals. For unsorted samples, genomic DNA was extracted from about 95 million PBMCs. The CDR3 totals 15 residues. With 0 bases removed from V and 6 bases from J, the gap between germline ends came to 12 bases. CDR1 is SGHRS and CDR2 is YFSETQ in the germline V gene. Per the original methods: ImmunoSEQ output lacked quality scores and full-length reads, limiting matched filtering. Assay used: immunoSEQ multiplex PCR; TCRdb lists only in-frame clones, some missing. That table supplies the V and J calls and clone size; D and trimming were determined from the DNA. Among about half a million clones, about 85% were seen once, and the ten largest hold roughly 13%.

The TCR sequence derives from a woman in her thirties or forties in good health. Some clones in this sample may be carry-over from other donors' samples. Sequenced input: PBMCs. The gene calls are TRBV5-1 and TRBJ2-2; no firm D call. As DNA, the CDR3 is TGCGCCAGCAGCTTGGACGTGGTCGGTGCCGGGGAGCTGTTTTTT. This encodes CASSLDVVGAGELFF.